This T cell receptor (beta chain) stems from a study of OX40 agonist ivuxolimab in advanced cancers. Across the study: Patients with prior anti-PD-1, anti-PD-L1 or anti-CTLA-4 therapy were eligible; about 41% had some. Study-wide points: The 0.1-3.0 mg/kg partial responders had among the lowest clonal expansion.

To note about this clone: Antigen: not known.

Autoimmune disease history or systemic immunosuppression led to patient exclusion. Blood samples were obtained at baseline, cycle 4 day 1, and cycle 7 day 1. Clones were read by immunoSEQ multiplex PCR, and TCRdb kept only the in-frame ones, dropping some. The sample consists of about 82,000 clones, 70% to 90% of them appearing once. The CDR3 runs to 16 residues. With 5 bases clipped from V and 6 bases from J, the junction kept 12 bases outside the gene matches. Germline V gene sequence: CDR1 SGHAT, CDR2 FQNNGV. Sample: CD4+ or CD8+ T cells sorted from blood, taken in a trial of the OX40 agonist ivuxolimab. V and J are TRBV11-2 and TRBJ2-3; 9 bases fit TRBD2. This TCR derives from an adult with an advanced solid tumor such as melanoma, head and neck, liver or kidney cancer. Here the CDR3 reads CASSPRAAGGRDTQYF. The CDR3 DNA sequence: TGTGCCAGCAGCCCCCGCGCGGCGGGGGGGCGCGATACGCAGTATTTT.